A single sample gave rise to the 30 T cell receptor beta chains below, sequenced in a study of blood T cell repertoires in COVID-19. Sequenced by immunoSEQ multiplex PCR; TCRdb stores in-frame clones only, minus some. The table lists 250,000 to 300,000 clones, 75% to 90% of them singletons. The sequencing sample was made of peripheral blood. All receptors derive from a woman aged 45 to 65 who had recovered from COVID-19.

V is TRBV19 and J is TRBJ2-1; TRBD2 agrees at 10 bases. This CDR3 spans 15 amino acids. Per germline, CDR1 LNHDA and CDR2 SQIVND (reference sequence). J was trimmed by 2 bases and V by 4 bases; bases with no gene match: 2. CDR3 residues: CASSTSGGAYNEQFF. Here the CDR3 DNA reads TGTGCCAGTAGTACTAGCGGGGGCGCCTACAATGAGCAGTTCTTC.

V and J are TRBV7-2 and TRBJ2-7, with D tentatively TRBD1 (6 bases). Trimming removed 5 bases at V and 0 bases at J, with 11 bases between. The CDR3 has 14 amino acids. From germline, CDR1 is SGHTA and CDR2 FQGNSA. CDR3 protein: CASSADRSSYEQYF. CDR3 coding DNA: TGTGCCAGCAGCGCCGACAGGAGCTCCTACGAGCAGTACTTC.

This clone was seen a handful of times. The chain couples TRBV28 to TRBJ1-5; TRBD1 aligns across 7 bases. J was trimmed by 5 bases and V by 7 bases; bases with no gene match: 11. This CDR3 comprises 15 residues. The germline V gene encodes CDR1 MDHEN and CDR2 SYDVKM. The CDR3 here is CASIIDRARDQPQHF. The CDR3, as DNA: TGTGCCAGCATCATTGACAGGGCGAGGGATCAGCCCCAGCATTTT. Supplemented by reference TRBV28 and TRBJ1-5, the full variable domain reads DVKVTQSSRYLVKRTGEKVFLECVQDMDHENMFWYRQDPGLGLRLIYFSYDVKMKEKGDIPEGYSVSREKKERFSLILESASTNQTSMYLCASIIDRARDQPQHFGDGTRLSIL.

V usage is TRBV28 and J usage is TRBJ2-7; 8 positions match TRBD2. The CDR3 contains 17 residues. Trimming cost V 4 bases and J 5 bases; bases outside gene matches: 16. Germline CDR1 and CDR2: MDHEN and SYDVKM. CDR3 region: CASSSLTGTRGGNEQYF. CDR3 bases: TGTGCCAGCAGTTCCCTAACCGGGACCCGGGGGGGAAACGAGCAGTACTTC.

This rearrangement joins TRBV5-5 to TRBJ2-5, with 8 bases lining up with TRBD2. The ends lost 5 bases at V and 11 bases at J; junction bases unmatched: 11. CDR1 SGHKS and CDR2 YYEKEE come from the germline V gene (reference sequence). The CDR3 contains 13 residues. In nucleotides, the CDR3 is TGTGCCAGCAGTCCTCCAAGCGGGAGCGTTCAGTACTTC. It specifies CASSPPSGSVQYF.

The chain joins TRBV6-5 to TRBJ2-7; 9 nucleotides align to TRBD2. Trimming at V came to 7 bases and at J to 7 bases, leaving 11 bases not matched to a gene. The CDR3 loop spans 14 amino acids. CDR1 is MNHEY, CDR2 SVGAGI, per germline. CDR3 protein: CASKGLAGNVEQYF. The CDR3 DNA follows: TGTGCCAGCAAGGGGCTAGCGGGGAATGTGGAGCAGTACTTC.

The J gene is TRBJ1-5, the V gene TRBV30; 7 bases are shared with TRBD1. CDR1 GTSNPN and CDR2 SVGIG come from the germline V gene (reference sequence). The CDR3 length is 16 residues. Losses at the gene ends were 1 base for V and 2 bases for J; bases not matched to a gene: 8. CDR3 coding DNA: TGTGCCTGGAGTGGTGCCAGGGGGAGAGGCAATCAGCCCCAGCATTTT. This codes for CAWSGARGRGNQPQHF.

In this sample, this clone turned up once. J is TRBJ2-4 and V is TRBV5-4, with TRBD2 identical over 15 bases. Germline V gene lookup returns CDR1 SGHNT and CDR2 YYREEE (reference sequence). Trimming at V came to 4 bases and at J to 3 bases, leaving 8 bases not matched to a gene. CDR3 length equals 18 residues. In DNA form, the CDR3 reads TGTGCCAGCAGCATAGGACTAGCGGGAGGGGGGAGCAAAAACATTCAGTACTTC. Residues: CASSIGLAGGGSKNIQYF. Using reference TRBV5-4 and TRBJ2-4 for the parts outside the CDR3, the full variable domain is ETGVTQSPTHLIKTRGQQVTLRCSSQSGHNTVSWYQQALGQGPQFIFQYYREEENGRGNFPPRFSGLQFPNYSSELNVNALELDDSALYLCASSIGLAGGGSKNIQYFGAGTRLSVL.

The rearrangement joins TRBV6-2 or TRBV6-3 to TRBJ2-6; D gene unclear. Trimming took off 2 bases at V and 1 base at J, with 6 bases between the two ends. The CDR3 runs to 15 residues. Germline V gives CDR1 MNHEY, CDR2 SVGEGT. As DNA, the CDR3 is TGTGCCAGCAGTTACGGGCGTTCTGGGGCCAACGTCCTGACTTTC. Translating gives CASSYGRSGANVLTF.

The gene calls are TRBV7-6 and TRBJ1-5; D gene uncertain. Trimming took off 0 bases at V and 0 bases at J, with 12 bases between the two ends. The CDR3 contains 17 residues. The germline CDR1 and CDR2 sequences are SGHVS and FNYEAQ. The CDR3 is CASSLAPSGLSNQPQHF. The DNA for the CDR3 is TGTGCCAGCAGCTTAGCGCCGTCAGGACTTAGCAATCAGCCCCAGCATTTT.

V usage is TRBV19 and J usage is TRBJ2-5; D is perhaps TRBD2 (5 bases). Germline CDR1 and CDR2: LNHDA and SQIVND (reference sequence). The CDR3 contains 17 residues. Trimming took off 1 base at V and 4 bases at J, with 19 bases between the two ends. CDR3 in amino acids: CASSIASVGERGETQYF. In DNA, the CDR3 is TGTGCCAGTAGTATAGCTTCTGTAGGTGAACGGGGAGAGACCCAGTACTTC.

The chain recombines TRBV4-3 with TRBJ2-1, with D unclear. The germline V gene encodes CDR1 LGHNA and CDR2 YSLEER. The CDR3 runs 16 residues. The ends were cut back, 4 bases at V and 6 bases at J, with 19 bases in the middle. The CDR3, as DNA: TGCGCCAGCAGCCGATTCGGTCTAGACCTCCTCAATGAGCAGTTCTTC. Translation gives CASSRFGLDLLNEQFF.

This chain joins TRBV12-5 and TRBJ2-7; 8 bases line up with TRBD1. Germline CDR1 and CDR2: LGHNT and FRNRAP. The V segment lost 0 bases and the J segment 3 bases; nucleotides outside the gene matches: 4. The CDR3 loop spans 15 amino acids. CDR3: CASGLVQGVLYEQYF. As DNA, the CDR3 is TGTGCTAGTGGTTTGGTACAGGGGGTCCTCTACGAGCAGTACTTC.

V is TRBV4-1 and J is TRBJ2-2, with 8 bases aligning to TRBD1. V trimming: 3 bases; J trimming: 6 bases; junction bases outside the gene matches: 9. Looked up from germline, CDR1 is MGHRA and CDR2 is YSYEKL. This CDR3 is built from 16 residues. CDR3 sequence: CASSHAQDRAAGELFF. The DNA of the CDR3 is TGCGCCAGCAGCCACGCCCAGGACAGGGCCGCCGGGGAGCTGTTTTTT.

The rearrangement joins TRBV6-5 to TRBJ2-1; 11 bases are shared with TRBD2. Per germline, CDR1 MNHEY and CDR2 SVGAGI. J gave up 4 bases and V 6 bases, and 2 bases lay outside the gene matches. The CDR3 is 14 residues long. For the CDR3, the DNA is TGTGCCAGCAGCCTAGCGGGGGGATACAATGAGCAGTTCTTC. Translating gives CASSLAGGYNEQFF.

This clone appeared once. This sequence joins TRBV11-2 and TRBJ1-2; D gene ambiguous. Per germline, CDR1 SGHAT and CDR2 FQNNGV. V shed 4 bases and J shed 6 bases, with 21 bases lying between them. The CDR3 length is 16 residues. CDR3 DNA sequence: TGTGCCAGCAGCTCGCCGGTAGCGGCCATAGGCGATGGCTACACCTTC. It codes for CASSSPVAAIGDGYTF.

This chain joins TRBV20-1 and TRBJ1-1; D might be TRBD1 (5 bases). V gave up 3 bases and J gave up 2 bases, with 13 bases separating them. CDR1 is DFQATT and CDR2 is SNEGSKA in the germline V gene (reference sequence). This CDR3 has 14 residues. CDR3 protein: CSASPGGVNTEAFF. The CDR3 DNA reads as TGCAGTGCTAGTCCGGGGGGGGTTAACACTGAAGCTTTCTTT.

This sequence joins TRBV18 and TRBJ2-1; D is possibly TRBD2 (5 bases). The germline V gene encodes CDR1 KGHSH and CDR2 LQKENI. Trimming pared 6 bases from V and 5 bases from J, leaving 11 bases between. The CDR3 consists of 13 residues. This CDR3 reads CASSPGLDNEQFF. CDR3 coding DNA: TGTGCCAGCTCTCCCGGACTGGACAATGAGCAGTTCTTC. The variable domain in full, with the rest retrieved from reference TRBV18 and TRBJ2-1, is NAGVMQNPRHLVRRRGQEARLRCSPMKGHSHVYWYRQLPEEGLKFMVYLQKENIIDESGMPKERFSAEFPKEGPSILRIQQVVRGDSAAYFCASSPGLDNEQFFGPGTRLTVL.

The gene calls are TRBV27 and TRBJ2-3, with a possible D match to TRBD1 (6 bases). Trimming cost V 6 bases and J 5 bases, with 18 bases left between them. Germline CDR1 is MNHEY and CDR2 is SMNVEV (reference sequence). CDR3 length equals 15 residues. The CDR3 region has the DNA TGTGCCAGCAGCCTACAGGGTGTTGGGAAAGATACGCAGTATTTT. This gives the protein CASSLQGVGKDTQYF.

This clone was observed once. The gene calls are TRBV27 and TRBJ2-7; 11 bases fit TRBD2. V shed 5 bases, J shed 4 bases, and the junction held 7 bases outside the gene matches. The germline gives CDR1 MNHEY, CDR2 SMNVEV (reference sequence). This CDR3 region has 15 residues. Written as DNA, the CDR3 is TGTGCCAGCAGTCTTGTAGCGGGAGGGCCTTACGAGCAGTACTTC. It specifies CASSLVAGGPYEQYF.

V is TRBV27 and J is TRBJ2-7, with no clear D. The length of the CDR3 is 12 residues. Trimming removed 7 bases from V and 4 bases from J, with 11 bases in between. The germline V gene has CDR1 MNHEY and CDR2 SMNVEV (reference sequence). CDR3 sequence (DNA): TGTGCCAGCATGAACCCCGGGTACGAGCAGTACTTC. This encodes CASMNPGYEQYF.

The genes are TRBV7-2 and TRBJ1-2, with 8 bases fitting TRBD1. The CDR3 spans 15 residues. Germline CDR1 reads SGHTA; CDR2 reads FQGNSA. V trimming: 1 base; J trimming: 0 bases; junction bases outside the gene matches: 1. The CDR3 nucleotides are TGTGCCAGCAGCTTAGTGACAGGGGCTAACTATGGCTACACCTTC. It is translated as CASSLVTGANYGYTF.

This chain uses TRBV9 with TRBJ1-2; TRBD1 agrees at 10 bases. Germline CDR1 SGDLS, CDR2 YYNGEE. The CDR3 runs to 21 residues. Losses at the gene ends were 0 bases for V and 1 base for J; bases not matched to a gene: 18. Here the CDR3 DNA reads TGTGCCAGCAGCGTAGGGCCGTTTGTGAGGGACAGGGGAAGTGATAACTATGGCTACACCTTC. This sequence encodes CASSVGPFVRDRGSDNYGYTF. Full variable domain (remainder filled in from reference TRBV9 and TRBJ1-2): DSGVTQTPKHLITATGQRVTLRCSPRSGDLSVYWYQQSLDQGLQFLIQYYNGEERAKGNILERFSAQQFPDLHSELNLSSLELGDSALYFCASSVGPFVRDRGSDNYGYTFGSGTRLTVV.

This chain joins TRBV4-1 and TRBJ2-3; D is perhaps TRBD1 (5 bases). CDR3 length: 18 amino acids. V lost 0 bases, J lost 5 bases, and 21 bases lay in between. Germline CDR1 reads MGHRA; CDR2 reads YSYEKL. The CDR3 DNA sequence: TGCGCCAGCAGCCAAGATCATCCACGTGGCAGGGTGGAAGATACGCAGTATTTT. This sequence encodes CASSQDHPRGRVEDTQYF.

V usage is TRBV9 and J usage is TRBJ1-1; D is possibly TRBD1 (6 bases). This CDR3 comprises 14 residues. The V and J ends lost 3 bases and 3 bases respectively, with 12 bases between them. Germline loops: CDR1 SGDLS, CDR2 YYNGEE. Here the CDR3 DNA reads TGTGCCAGCAGCGGGACCAGGGGTGACACTGAAGCTTTCTTT. Protein: CASSGTRGDTEAFF.

The CDR3 protein is CASSILPFGNTEAFF. CDR3 DNA: TGTGCCAGTAGTATACTTCCTTTCGGGAACACTGAAGCTTTCTTT. The chain joins TRBV19 to TRBJ1-1; D call uncertain. Trimming stripped 2 bases from V and 1 base from J, with 11 bases between. The CDR3 is 15 residues long. The germline V gene encodes CDR1 LNHDA and CDR2 SQIVND (reference sequence).

The rearrangement uses TRBV9 and TRBJ1-3, with D uncertain. V was cut by 5 bases and J by 2 bases, with 11 bases left in between. Germline CDR1 SGDLS, CDR2 YYNGEE. This CDR3 region has 14 residues. CDR3 DNA sequence: TGTGCCAGCAGTACCCGGAGGGCTGGAAACACCATATATTTT. Translation: CASSTRRAGNTIYF.

The rearrangement uses TRBV5-6 and TRBJ2-7; D remains unclear. CDR1 SGHDT and CDR2 YYEEEE come from the germline V gene. Trimming cost V 4 bases and J 4 bases, with 9 bases left between them. The CDR3 has 12 amino acids. As DNA, the CDR3 is TGTGCCAGCAGCCTGAGGAATTACGAGCAGTACTTC. Its translation is CASSLRNYEQYF.

The chain joins TRBV10-3 to TRBJ2-7; tentative D call: TRBD2 (6 bases). Germline V gene sequence: CDR1 ENHRY, CDR2 SYGVKD. V dropped 3 bases and J dropped 5 bases, with 14 bases sitting between them. The CDR3 consists of 14 residues. The CDR3 region is CAISDPGRQDEQYF. The CDR3 nucleotides read TGTGCCATCAGTGATCCAGGGAGGCAGGACGAGCAGTACTTC.

The rearrangement links TRBV7-2 to TRBJ1-1; 7 bases line up with TRBD1. The CDR3 spans 15 residues. After removal of 2 bases from V and 1 base from J, the junction contained 4 bases not matched to a gene. Germline V lookup: CDR1 SGHTA, CDR2 FQGNSA. The CDR3 DNA reads TGTGCCAGCAGCTTACTGGGGACAGCGAACACTGAAGCTTTCTTT. Translation: CASSLLGTANTEAFF.